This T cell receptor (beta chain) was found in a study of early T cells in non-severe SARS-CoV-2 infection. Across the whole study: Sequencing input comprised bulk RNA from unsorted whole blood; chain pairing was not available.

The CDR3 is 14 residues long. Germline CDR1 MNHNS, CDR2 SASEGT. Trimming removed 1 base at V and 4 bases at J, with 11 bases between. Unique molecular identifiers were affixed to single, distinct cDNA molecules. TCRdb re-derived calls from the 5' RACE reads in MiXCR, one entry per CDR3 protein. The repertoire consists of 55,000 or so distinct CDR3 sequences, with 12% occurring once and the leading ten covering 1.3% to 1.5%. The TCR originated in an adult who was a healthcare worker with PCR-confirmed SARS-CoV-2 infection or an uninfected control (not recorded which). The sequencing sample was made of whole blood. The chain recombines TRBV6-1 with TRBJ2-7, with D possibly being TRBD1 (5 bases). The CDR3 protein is CASSEGVGVYEQYF. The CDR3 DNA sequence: TGTGCCAGCAGTGAAGGGGTAGGGGTATACGAGCAGTACTTC.